The sequence of this TCR beta chain was determined in a study of blood T cells in healthy people across ages. This CDR3 comprises 17 residues. Germline CDR1 LGHNA, CDR2 YNFKEQ. The V gene end was trimmed by 3 bases and the J gene end by 4 bases; junction bases not matched to a gene: 14. This clonotype has ten or more counts. Next came a second PCR, run for roughly 6 to 11 cycles, which used a sample-barcoded 5' primer along with a J-beta primer mix. MiXCR, applied by TCRdb to the 5' RACE reads, yields one record per CDR3 protein. The table has about 1.5 million distinct CDR3 sequences, 42% seen once. This chain connects TRBV4-2 to TRBJ2-7; 8 positions agree with TRBD2. The sequenced sample consisted of blood. The receptor comes from a woman younger than 35 in good health. CDR3 bases: TGTGCCAGCAGCCAGGATTGGGGTAGCGGGGTAGATTACGAGCAGTACTTC. Residues: CASSQDWGSGVDYEQYF.